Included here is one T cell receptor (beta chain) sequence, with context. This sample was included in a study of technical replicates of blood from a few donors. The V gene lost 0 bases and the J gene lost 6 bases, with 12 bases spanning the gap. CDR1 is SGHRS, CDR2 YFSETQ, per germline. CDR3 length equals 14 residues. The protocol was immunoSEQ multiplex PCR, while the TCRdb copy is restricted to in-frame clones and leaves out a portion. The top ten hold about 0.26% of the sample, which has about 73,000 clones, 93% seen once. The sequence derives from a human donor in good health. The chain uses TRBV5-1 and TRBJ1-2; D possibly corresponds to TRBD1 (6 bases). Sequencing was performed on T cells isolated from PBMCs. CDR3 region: CASSLEQGLDGYTF. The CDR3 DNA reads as TGCGCCAGCAGCTTGGAACAGGGTTTAGATGGCTACACCTTC.